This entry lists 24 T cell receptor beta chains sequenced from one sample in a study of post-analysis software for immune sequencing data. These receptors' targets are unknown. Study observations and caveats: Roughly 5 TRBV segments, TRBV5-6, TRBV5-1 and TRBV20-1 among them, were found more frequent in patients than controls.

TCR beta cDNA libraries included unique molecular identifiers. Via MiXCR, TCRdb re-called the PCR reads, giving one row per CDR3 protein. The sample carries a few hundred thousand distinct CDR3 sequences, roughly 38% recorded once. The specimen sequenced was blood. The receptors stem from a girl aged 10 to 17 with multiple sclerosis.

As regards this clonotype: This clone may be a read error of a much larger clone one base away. CDR3 in DNA: TGTGCCATCAGTGAGCCCCTAGCGGGGGTTTCGGATACGCAGTATTTT. Encoded protein: CAISEPLAGVSDTQYF. The chain carries TRBV10-3 and TRBJ2-3, with TRBD2 identical over 10 bases. The V gene's germline CDR1 is ENHRY and CDR2 SYGVKD. There are 16 residues in the CDR3. Trimming removed 2 bases from V and 6 bases from J; junction bases left unmatched: 8.

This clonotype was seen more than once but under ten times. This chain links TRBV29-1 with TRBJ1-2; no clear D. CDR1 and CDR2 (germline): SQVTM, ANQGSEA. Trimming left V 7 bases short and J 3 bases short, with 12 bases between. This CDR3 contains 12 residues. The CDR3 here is CSAQELDYGYTF. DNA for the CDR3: TGCAGCGCTCAGGAACTTGACTATGGCTACACCTTC.

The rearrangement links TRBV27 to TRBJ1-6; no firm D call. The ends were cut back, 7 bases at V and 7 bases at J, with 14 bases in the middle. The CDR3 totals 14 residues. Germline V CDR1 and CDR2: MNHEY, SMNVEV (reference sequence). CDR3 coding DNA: TGTGCCAGCACCTGGGATATTGGGAATTCACCCCTCCACTTT. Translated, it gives CASTWDIGNSPLHF.

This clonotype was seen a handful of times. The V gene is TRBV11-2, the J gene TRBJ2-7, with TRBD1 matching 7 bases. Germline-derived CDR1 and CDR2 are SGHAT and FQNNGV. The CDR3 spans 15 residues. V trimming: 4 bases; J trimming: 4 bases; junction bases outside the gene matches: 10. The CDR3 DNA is TGTGCCAGCAGCTCGACAGGGCAGAGAGGGTACGAGCAGTACTTC. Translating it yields CASSSTGQRGYEQYF.

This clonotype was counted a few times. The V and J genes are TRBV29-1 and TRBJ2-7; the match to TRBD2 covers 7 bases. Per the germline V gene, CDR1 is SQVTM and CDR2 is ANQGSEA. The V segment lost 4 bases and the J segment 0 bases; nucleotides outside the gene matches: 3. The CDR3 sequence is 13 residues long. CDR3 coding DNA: TGCAGCGTTGGAGGGACTAACTCCTACGAGCAGTACTTC. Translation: CSVGGTNSYEQYF.

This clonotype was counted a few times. The DNA of the CDR3 is TGTGCCAGCGGTTGGGGGGGGAGGTACGAGCAGTACTTC. Translation gives CASGWGGRYEQYF. The chain is built from TRBV27 and TRBJ2-7, with 7 bases fitting TRBD2. The CDR3 consists of 13 residues. Germline CDR1 and CDR2: MNHEY and SMNVEV (reference sequence). V shed 8 bases, J shed 4 bases, and the junction held 8 bases outside the gene matches.

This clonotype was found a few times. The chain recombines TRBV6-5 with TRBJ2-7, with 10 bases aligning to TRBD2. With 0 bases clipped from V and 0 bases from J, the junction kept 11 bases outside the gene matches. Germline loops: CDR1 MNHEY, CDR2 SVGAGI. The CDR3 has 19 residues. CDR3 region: CASSYSLPSGGRSSYEQYF. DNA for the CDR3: TGTGCCAGCAGTTACTCGTTGCCTAGCGGGGGCCGGAGCTCCTACGAGCAGTACTTC.

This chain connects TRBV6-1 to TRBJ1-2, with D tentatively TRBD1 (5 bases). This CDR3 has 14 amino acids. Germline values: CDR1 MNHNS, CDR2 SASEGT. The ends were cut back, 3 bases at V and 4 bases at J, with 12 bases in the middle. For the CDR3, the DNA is TGTGCCAGCAGTGAGAGGCAGGGCCGCTATGGCTACACCTTC. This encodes CASSERQGRYGYTF.

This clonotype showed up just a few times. The CDR3 DNA sequence: TGCAGTGCTAGACCCCCGGCTAGCTCGGCCGAGCAGTACTTC. Protein: CSARPPASSAEQYF. The chain couples TRBV20-1 to TRBJ2-7; TRBD2 is a possible D gene (5 bases). V lost 2 bases and J 6 bases, leaving 17 bases between the germline ends. Per the germline V gene, CDR1 is DFQATT and CDR2 is SNEGSKA (reference sequence). This CDR3 has 14 amino acids.

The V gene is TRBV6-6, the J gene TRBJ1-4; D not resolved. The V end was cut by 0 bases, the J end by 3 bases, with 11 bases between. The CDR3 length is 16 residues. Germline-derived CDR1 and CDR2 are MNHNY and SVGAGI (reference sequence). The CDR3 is CASSYSGNRANEKLFF. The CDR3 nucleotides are TGTGCCAGCAGTTACTCCGGGAACAGAGCTAATGAAAAACTGTTTTTT.

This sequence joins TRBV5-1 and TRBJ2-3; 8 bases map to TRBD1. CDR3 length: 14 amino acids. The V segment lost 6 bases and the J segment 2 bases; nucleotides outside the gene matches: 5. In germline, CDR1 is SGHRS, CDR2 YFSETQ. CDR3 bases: TGCGCCAGCATGCCGGGACAGGCCACAGATACGCAGTATTTT. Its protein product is CASMPGQATDTQYF.

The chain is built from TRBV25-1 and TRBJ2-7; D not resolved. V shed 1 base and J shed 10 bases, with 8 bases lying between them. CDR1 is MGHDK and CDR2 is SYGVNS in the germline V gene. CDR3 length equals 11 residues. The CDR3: CASSELDRQYF. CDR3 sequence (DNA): TGTGCCAGCAGTGAATTGGACCGTCAGTACTTC.

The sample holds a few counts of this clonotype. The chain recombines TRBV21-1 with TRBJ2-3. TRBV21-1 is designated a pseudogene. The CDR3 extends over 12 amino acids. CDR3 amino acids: CASSKLADTQYF. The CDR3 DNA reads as TGTGCCAGCAGCAAACTAGCAGATACGCAGTATTTT.

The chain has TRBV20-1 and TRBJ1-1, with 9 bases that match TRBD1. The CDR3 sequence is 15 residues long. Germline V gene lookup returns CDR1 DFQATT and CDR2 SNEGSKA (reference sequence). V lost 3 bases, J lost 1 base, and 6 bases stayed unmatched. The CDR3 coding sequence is TGCAGTGCTAGGGGTGGGGGACAGGGGAACACTGAAGCTTTCTTT. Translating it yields CSARGGGQGNTEAFF.

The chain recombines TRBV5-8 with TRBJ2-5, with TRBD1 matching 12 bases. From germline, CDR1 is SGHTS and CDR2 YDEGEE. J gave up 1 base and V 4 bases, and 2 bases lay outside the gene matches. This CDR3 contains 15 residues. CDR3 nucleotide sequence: TGTGCCAGCAGCAGGGACAGGGGGCTCCAAGAGACCCAGTACTTC. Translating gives CASSRDRGLQETQYF.

The CDR3 bases are TGCAGTGCTAGACCAATATTTTTAGCGGGGGGTTCCTACAATGAGCAGTTCTTC. Protein product: CSARPIFLAGGSYNEQFF. The chain employs TRBV20-1 and TRBJ2-1; 10 bases agree with TRBD2. The CDR3 has 18 amino acids. Germline V CDR1 and CDR2: DFQATT, SNEGSKA (reference sequence). V dropped 2 bases and J dropped 1; count of bases not matched to a gene: 11.

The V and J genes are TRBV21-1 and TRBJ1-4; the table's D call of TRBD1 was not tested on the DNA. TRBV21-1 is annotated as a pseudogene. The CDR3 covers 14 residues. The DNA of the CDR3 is TGTGCCAATTTCCGGGGACAGGGGAATGAAAAACTGTTTTTT. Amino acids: CANFRGQGNEKLFF.

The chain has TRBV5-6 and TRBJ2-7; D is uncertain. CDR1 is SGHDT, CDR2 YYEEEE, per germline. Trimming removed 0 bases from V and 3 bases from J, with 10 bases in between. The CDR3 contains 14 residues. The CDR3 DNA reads TGTGCCAGCAGCTTGGTCCTGGATGACTACGAGCAGTACTTC. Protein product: CASSLVLDDYEQYF.

The CDR3 nucleotides are TGTGCCAGCAGCCCGCAGGGGCGGTGGAATTCACCCCTCCACTTT. This translates into CASSPQGRWNSPLHF. This chain connects TRBV12-3 or TRBV12-4 to TRBJ1-6; maybe TRBD1 (6 bases). This CDR3 has 15 amino acids. V lost 6 bases and J lost 7, with 16 bases in between.

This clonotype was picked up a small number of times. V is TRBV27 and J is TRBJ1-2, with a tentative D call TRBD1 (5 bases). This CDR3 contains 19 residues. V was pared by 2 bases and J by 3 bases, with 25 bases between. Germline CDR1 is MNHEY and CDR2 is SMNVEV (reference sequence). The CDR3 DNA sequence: TGTGCCAGCAGTTTAAGAGGCCAGGGCAAAATTCTTCGTGACTATGGCTACACCTTC. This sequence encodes CASSLRGQGKILRDYGYTF.

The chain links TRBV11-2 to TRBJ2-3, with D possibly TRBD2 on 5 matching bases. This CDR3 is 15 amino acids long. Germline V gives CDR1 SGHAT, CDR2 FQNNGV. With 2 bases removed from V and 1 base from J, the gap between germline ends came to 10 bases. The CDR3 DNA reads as TGTGCCAGCAGCTTATCTGCGGGTGGCACAGATACGCAGTATTTT. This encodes CASSLSAGGTDTQYF.

The CDR3 spells CASSQDTGLDQPQHF. The CDR3 bases are TGCGCCAGCAGCCAGGATACAGGGTTGGATCAGCCCCAGCATTTT. V usage is TRBV4-3 and J usage is TRBJ1-5, with D possibly TRBD1 on 6 matching bases. Between the trimmed V and J ends, which lost 3 bases and 5 bases, there was a span of 14 bases. The CDR3 is 15 amino acids. Germline CDR1 LGHNA, CDR2 YSLEER.

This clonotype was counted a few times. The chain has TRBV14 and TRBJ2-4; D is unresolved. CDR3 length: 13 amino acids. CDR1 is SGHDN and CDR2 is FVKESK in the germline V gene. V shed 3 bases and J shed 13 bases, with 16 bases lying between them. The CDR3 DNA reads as TGTGCCAGCAGCCAGGCCGGGCCCTCAACCCAGTACTTC. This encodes CASSQAGPSTQYF.

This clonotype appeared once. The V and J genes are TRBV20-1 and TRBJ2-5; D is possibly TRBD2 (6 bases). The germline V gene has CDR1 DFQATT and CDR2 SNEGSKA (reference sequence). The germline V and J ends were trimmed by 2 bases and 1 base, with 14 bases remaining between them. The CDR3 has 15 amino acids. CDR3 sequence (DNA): TGCAGTGCTAGAAGTGCGGGGATGCTCCAAGAGACCCAGTACTTC. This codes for CSARSAGMLQETQYF.